Listed here are 25 T cell receptor beta chains from one sample, sequenced in a study of shared clonotypes between healthy human individuals. Profiling relied on immunoSEQ multiplex PCR, and the TCRdb table lists in-frame clones only, not all of them. The repertoire includes 1,500,000 or so clones, approximately 97% of them detected once, and over 1% sits in the top ten. Sequencing was carried out using naive CD4+ T cells sorted from blood. Stated subset: CD45RA+ positively selected. All receptors come from a man aged 25-40 years in good health.

The chain links TRBV7-9 to TRBJ2-3; D is possibly TRBD2 (5 bases). The V end was cut by 8 bases, the J end by 0 bases, with 9 bases between. Germline values: CDR1 SEHNR, CDR2 FQNEAQ (reference sequence). CDR3 length: 13 amino acids. CDR3 coding DNA: TGTGCCAGCCGAGGGTTTAGCACAGATACGCAGTATTTT. It yields the protein CASRGFSTDTQYF.

This clone was seen just once. This sequence joins TRBV6-5 and TRBJ2-7; D might be TRBD1 or TRBD2, each matching 5 bases. This CDR3 is 13 amino acids long. The germline CDR1 and CDR2 sequences are MNHEY and SVGAGI. Trimming shortened V by 4 bases and J by 6 bases, and 13 bases separated the two germline ends. This CDR3 reads CASSSRLGGEQYF. CDR3 in DNA: TGTGCCAGCAGTTCAAGACTTGGGGGCGAGCAGTACTTC.

This clone has just one count. This chain joins TRBV28 and TRBJ2-1; 8 bases line up with TRBD2. Looked up from germline, CDR1 is MDHEN and CDR2 is SYDVKM. Trimming took 4 bases from V and 12 from J; bases not matched to a gene: 5. This CDR3 is built from 12 residues. This CDR3 reads CASSSGLVGQFF. CDR3 sequence (DNA): TGTGCCAGCAGTTCGGGACTAGTGGGGCAGTTCTTC.

Remarks on this clone: Other DNA sequences in the same sample also yield this CDR3. The chain uses TRBV27 and TRBJ2-6, with no clear D. The V end was cut by 6 bases, the J end by 1 base, with 4 bases between. The germline CDR1 and CDR2 sequences are MNHEY and SMNVEV (reference sequence). The CDR3 covers 13 residues. The CDR3 region is CASRPSGANVLTF. CDR3 DNA sequence: TGTGCCAGCAGGCCATCTGGGGCCAACGTCCTGACTTTC.

Comment on this clone: The sample carries other DNA sequences with the same CDR3. The V and J genes are TRBV9 and TRBJ2-2; the D is unclear. Trimming pared 1 base from V and 8 bases from J, leaving 3 bases between. Germline CDR1 SGDLS, CDR2 YYNGEE. The CDR3 extends over 11 amino acids. CDR3 sequence: CASSVPGELFF. The CDR3 DNA reads TGTGCCAGCAGCGTACCGGGGGAGCTGTTTTTT.

This clone was observed once. One junction end disagrees with the germline gene, perhaps due to a read error. This chain joins TRBV7-6 and TRBJ2-7; possible D gene TRBD1, 6 bases. The CDR3 length is 12 residues. Germline V gives CDR1 SGHVS, CDR2 FNYEAQ. The CDR3 reads CASSLATGRLHF. The CDR3 DNA follows: TGTGCCAGCAGCTTGGCAACAGGGCGGTTGCACTTC. The full variable domain, rest sourced from reference TRBV7-6 and TRBJ2-7, is GAGVSQSPRYKVTKRGQDVALRCDPISGHVSLYWYRQALGQGPEFLTYFNYEAQQDKSGLPNDRFSAERPEGSISTLTIQRTEQRDSAMYRCASSLATGRLHFGPGTRLTVT.

V and J are TRBV12-5 and TRBJ2-7; maybe TRBD2 (5 bases). The V end lost 0 bases, the J end lost 3 bases, and 15 bases lay between the germline ends. Germline CDR1 LGHNT, CDR2 FRNRAP. The CDR3 is 16 residues long. The CDR3 DNA reads as TGTGCTAGTGGTTTGGTAGTCGGGCAAGGGAGCTACGAGCAGTACTTC. Residues: CASGLVVGQGSYEQYF.

The V call is TRBV7-2, the J call TRBJ2-3; D call uncertain. Between the trimmed V and J ends, which lost 6 bases and 2 bases, there was a span of 15 bases. The germline V gene encodes CDR1 SGHTA and CDR2 FQGNSA. The CDR3 has 15 amino acids. CDR3 DNA: TGTGCCAGCAGTCCACGCTACGACCCCACAGATACGCAGTATTTT. Protein sequence: CASSPRYDPTDTQYF.

J is TRBJ2-1 and V is TRBV19, with a weak D call TRBD2 (5 bases). CDR3 length: 14 residues. CDR1 LNHDA and CDR2 SQIVND come from the germline V gene (reference sequence). Between the trimmed V and J ends, which lost 8 bases and 0 bases, there was a span of 11 bases. CDR3 DNA: TGTGCCAGTGGCCTTACTAGCTCCTACAATGAGCAGTTCTTC. Translated: CASGLTSSYNEQFF.

The V gene is TRBV11-2, the J gene TRBJ2-1; TRBD2 matches at 10 bases. The CDR3 covers 14 residues. CDR1 SGHAT and CDR2 FQNNGV come from the germline V gene. The V gene end was trimmed by 6 bases and the J gene end by 7 bases; junction bases not matched to a gene: 6. The CDR3 DNA follows: TGTGCCAGCAGTTCACTAGCGGGAAAAAATGAGCAGTTCTTC. This encodes CASSSLAGKNEQFF.

The chain couples TRBV7-2 to TRBJ2-1; D could derive from TRBD1 or TRBD2 (5 bases each). Germline CDR1 SGHTA, CDR2 FQGNSA. The CDR3 has 16 residues. V was trimmed by 4 bases and J by 4 bases, leaving 17 bases between them. The chain's CDR3 is CASSSPGTQRYNEQFF. CDR3 nucleotides: TGTGCCAGCAGCTCCCCCGGGACCCAAAGGTACAATGAGCAGTTCTTC.

The chain joins TRBV28 to TRBJ2-1; TRBD2 matches at 9 bases. CDR1 and CDR2 from the germline V gene are MDHEN and SYDVKM. The CDR3 is 15 amino acids. The V segment lost 7 bases and the J segment 3 bases; nucleotides outside the gene matches: 7. The CDR3 spells CASTRLAGLYNEQFF. CDR3 nucleotides: TGTGCCAGCACGAGGCTAGCGGGACTCTACAATGAGCAGTTCTTC.

This rearrangement joins TRBV29-1 to TRBJ1-2; D gene uncertain. V gave up 4 bases and J gave up 3 bases, with 15 bases separating them. The CDR3 spans 14 residues. Germline V gene data show CDR1 as SQVTM and CDR2 as ANQGSEA. The CDR3 here is CSVALRARHYGYTF. Here the CDR3 DNA reads TGCAGCGTTGCGTTGCGGGCGCGACACTATGGCTACACCTTC. Together with reference TRBV29-1 and TRBJ1-2, the CDR3 gives the full variable domain: SAVISQKPSRDICQRGTSLTIQCQVDSQVTMMFWYRQQPGQSLTLIATANQGSEATYESGFVIDKFPISRPNLTFSTLTVSNMSPEDSSIYLCSVALRARHYGYTFGSGTRLTVV.

The chain joins TRBV19 to TRBJ2-1; a possible D gene is TRBD2 (6 bases). Germline lookup yields CDR1 LNHDA and CDR2 SQIVND (reference sequence). The V gene lost 7 bases and the J gene lost 9 bases, with 13 bases spanning the gap. The CDR3 length is 12 residues. CDR3 sequence: CASKRTTSEQFF. CDR3 in DNA: TGTGCCAGTAAACGGACTACATCTGAGCAGTTCTTC. Full variable domain (rest looked up from reference TRBV19 and TRBJ2-1): DGGITQSPKYLFRKEGQNVTLSCEQNLNHDAMYWYRQDPGQGLRLIYYSQIVNDFQKGDIAEGYSVSREKKESFPLTVTSAQKNPTAFYLCASKRTTSEQFFGPGTRLTVL.

J is TRBJ2-3 and V is TRBV2, with D unresolved. Trimming left V 5 bases short and J 8 bases short, with 14 bases between. Germline CDR1 SNHLY, CDR2 FYNNEI. CDR3 length: 13 residues. Here the CDR3 DNA reads TGTGCCAGCAGTTCTCCGCAATCGCCTACGCAGTATTTT. Protein: CASSSPQSPTQYF.

The rearrangement links TRBV10-3 to TRBJ2-3; unclear D gene. V lost 2 bases to trimming and J lost 5 bases, with 2 bases between them. Germline loops: CDR1 ENHRY, CDR2 SYGVKD. The CDR3 has 11 residues. CDR3 sequence (DNA): TGTGCCATCAGTGAGCAAGATACGCAGTATTTT. Amino acid sequence: CAISEQDTQYF.

This clone was observed a single time. The CDR3 DNA reads as TGTGCCAGCAGCGCCCTTCCCGGGGAGCTGTTTTTT. The encoded protein is CASSALPGELFF. The chain recombines TRBV4-2 with TRBJ2-2, with D unresolved. This CDR3 is 12 amino acids long. CDR1 is LGHNA, CDR2 YNFKEQ, per germline. Trimming took off 5 bases at V and 6 bases at J, with 7 bases between the two ends.

This clone came up once. This sequence joins TRBV10-3 and TRBJ1-2; 7 positions agree with TRBD1. Per the germline V gene, CDR1 is ENHRY and CDR2 is SYGVKD. The trim removed 5 bases at V and 6 bases at J, leaving 3 bases unmatched. This CDR3 is 12 amino acids long. The CDR3 bases are TGTGCCATCAGTCGGGACAGAGATGGCTACACCTTC. It translates to CAISRDRDGYTF.

This sequence joins TRBV27 and TRBJ2-3, with a possible D match to TRBD2 (6 bases). The germline V gene encodes CDR1 MNHEY and CDR2 SMNVEV (reference sequence). The CDR3 extends over 13 amino acids. The CDR3 here is CTEGGFFTDTQYF. Written as DNA, the CDR3 is TGTACCGAGGGAGGCTTCTTCACAGATACGCAGTATTTT.

This chain joins TRBV7-2 and TRBJ1-4, with 7 bases fitting TRBD1. The V and J ends lost 4 bases and 3 bases, in that order; junction bases with no gene match: 5. This CDR3 contains 15 residues. Germline V CDR1 and CDR2: SGHTA, FQGNSA. The CDR3 reads CASSSQGVSNEKLFF. CDR3 DNA sequence: TGTGCCAGCAGCTCGCAGGGGGTTTCTAATGAAAAACTGTTTTTT.

The V call is TRBV5-5, the J call TRBJ1-5, with D perhaps TRBD1 (5 bases). CDR1 SGHKS and CDR2 YYEKEE come from the germline V gene (reference sequence). The V gene lost 4 bases and the J gene lost 3 bases, with 17 bases spanning the gap. The CDR3 extends over 16 amino acids. In nucleotides, the CDR3 is TGTGCCAGCAGCCTACGCGGGACGGGAAACAATCAGCCCCAGCATTTT. This translates into CASSLRGTGNNQPQHF.

This rearrangement joins TRBV5-1 to TRBJ2-1, with unresolved D. There are 14 residues in the CDR3. Between the trimmed V and J ends, which lost 0 bases and 4 bases, there was a span of 8 bases. Germline V gene sequence: CDR1 SGHRS, CDR2 YFSETQ. The CDR3: CASSLGGLYNEQFF. In nucleotides, the CDR3 is TGCGCCAGCAGCTTGGGCGGATTATACAATGAGCAGTTCTTC.

V usage is TRBV18 and J usage is TRBJ2-1; TRBD1 is a possible D gene (6 bases). There are 15 residues in the CDR3. V shed 3 bases and J shed 3 bases, with 12 bases lying between them. Per the germline V gene, CDR1 is KGHSH and CDR2 is LQKENI. The CDR3: CASSPKDRVYNEQFF. CDR3 nucleotides: TGTGCCAGCTCACCGAAGGACAGAGTCTACAATGAGCAGTTCTTC.

The chain combines TRBV27 with TRBJ2-6; 13 nucleotides match TRBD2. The CDR3 totals 19 residues. V was clipped by 5 bases and J by 1 base; unmatched bases: 8. CDR1 MNHEY and CDR2 SMNVEV come from the germline V gene (reference sequence). CDR3 loop: CASSQLGLAGESGANVLTF. The CDR3 nucleotides read TGTGCCAGCAGTCAATTAGGACTAGCGGGAGAGTCTGGGGCCAACGTCCTGACTTTC.

The V gene is TRBV5-5, the J gene TRBJ2-7; tentatively, D is TRBD1 or TRBD2 (5 bases each). V lost 4 bases and J 3 bases, leaving 14 bases between the germline ends. Germline values: CDR1 SGHKS, CDR2 YYEKEE (reference sequence). The CDR3 totals 14 residues. DNA for the CDR3: TGTGCCAGCAGCAGGCTGGGGGTCAGCTACGAGCAGTACTTC. Translated: CASSRLGVSYEQYF. The full variable domain, completed using reference TRBV5-5 and TRBJ2-7, is DAGVTQSPTHLIKTRGQQVTLRCSPISGHKSVSWYQQVLGQGPQFIFQYYEKEERGRGNFPDRFSARQFPNYSSELNVNALLLGDSALYLCASSRLGVSYEQYFGPGTRLTVT.